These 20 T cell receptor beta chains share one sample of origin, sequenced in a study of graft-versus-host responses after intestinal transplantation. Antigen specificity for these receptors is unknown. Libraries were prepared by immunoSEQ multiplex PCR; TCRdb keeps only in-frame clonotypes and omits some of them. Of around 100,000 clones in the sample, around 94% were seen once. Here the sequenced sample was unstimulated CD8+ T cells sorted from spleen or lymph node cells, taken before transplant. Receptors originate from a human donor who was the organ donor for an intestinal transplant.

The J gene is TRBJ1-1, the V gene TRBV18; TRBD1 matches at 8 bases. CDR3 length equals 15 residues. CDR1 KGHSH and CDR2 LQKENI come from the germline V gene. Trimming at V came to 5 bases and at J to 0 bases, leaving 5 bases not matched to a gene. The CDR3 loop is CASSGRQGMNTEAFF. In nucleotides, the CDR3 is TGTGCCAGCTCAGGCCGACAGGGGATGAACACTGAAGCTTTCTTT.

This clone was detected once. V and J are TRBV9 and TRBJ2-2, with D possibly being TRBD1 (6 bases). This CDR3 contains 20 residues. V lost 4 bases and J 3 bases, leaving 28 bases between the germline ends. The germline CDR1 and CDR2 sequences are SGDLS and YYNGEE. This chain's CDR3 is CASSPGEWTVTGRDTGELFF. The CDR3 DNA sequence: TGTGCCAGCAGCCCAGGGGAGTGGACAGTCACGGGCCGGGACACCGGGGAGCTGTTTTTT.

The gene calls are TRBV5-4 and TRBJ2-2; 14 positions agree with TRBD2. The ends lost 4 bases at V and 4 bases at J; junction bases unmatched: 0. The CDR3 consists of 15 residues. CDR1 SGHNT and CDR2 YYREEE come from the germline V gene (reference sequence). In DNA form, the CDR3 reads TGTGCCAGCAGCGGGACTAGCGGGAGCACCGGGGAGCTGTTTTTT. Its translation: CASSGTSGSTGELFF. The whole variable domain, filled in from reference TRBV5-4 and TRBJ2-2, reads ETGVTQSPTHLIKTRGQQVTLRCSSQSGHNTVSWYQQALGQGPQFIFQYYREEENGRGNFPPRFSGLQFPNYSSELNVNALELDDSALYLCASSGTSGSTGELFFGEGSRLTVL.

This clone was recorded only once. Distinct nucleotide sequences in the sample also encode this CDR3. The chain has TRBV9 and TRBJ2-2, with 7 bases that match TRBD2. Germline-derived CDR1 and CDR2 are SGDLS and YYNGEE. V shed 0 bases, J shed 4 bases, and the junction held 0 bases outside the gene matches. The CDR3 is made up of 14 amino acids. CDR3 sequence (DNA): TGTGCCAGCAGCGTAGGGGGGGGCACCGGGGAGCTGTTTTTT. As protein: CASSVGGGTGELFF.

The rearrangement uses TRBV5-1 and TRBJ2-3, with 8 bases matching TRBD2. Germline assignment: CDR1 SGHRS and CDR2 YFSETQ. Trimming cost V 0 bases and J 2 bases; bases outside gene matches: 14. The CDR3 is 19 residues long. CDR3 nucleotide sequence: TGCGCCAGCAGCTTGGGAGGTAGCGGGGTGCAATGGGACACAGATACGCAGTATTTT. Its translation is CASSLGGSGVQWDTDTQYF.

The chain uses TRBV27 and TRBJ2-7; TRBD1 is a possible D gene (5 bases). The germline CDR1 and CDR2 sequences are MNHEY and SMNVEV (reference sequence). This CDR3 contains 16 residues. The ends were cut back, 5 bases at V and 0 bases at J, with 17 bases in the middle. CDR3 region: CASSPLTENDSYEQYF. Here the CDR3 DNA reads TGTGCCAGCAGTCCGTTGACAGAAAATGACTCCTACGAGCAGTACTTC.

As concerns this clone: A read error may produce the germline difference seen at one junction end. CDR3 sequence: CASSSRLAGTGELSF. The CDR3, as DNA: TGCGCCAGCAGCAGCAGACTAGCGGGTACCGGGGAGCTGTCTTTT. V gene TRBV4-3 combines with J gene TRBJ2-2; 10 bases match TRBD2. The germline V gene has CDR1 LGHNA and CDR2 YSLEER. CDR3 length equals 15 residues.

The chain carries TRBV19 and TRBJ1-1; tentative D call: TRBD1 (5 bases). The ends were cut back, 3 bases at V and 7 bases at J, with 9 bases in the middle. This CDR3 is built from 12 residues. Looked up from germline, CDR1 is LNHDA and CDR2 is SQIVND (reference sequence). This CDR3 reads CASSIGTFEAFF. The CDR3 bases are TGTGCCAGTAGTATCGGGACTTTTGAAGCTTTCTTT.

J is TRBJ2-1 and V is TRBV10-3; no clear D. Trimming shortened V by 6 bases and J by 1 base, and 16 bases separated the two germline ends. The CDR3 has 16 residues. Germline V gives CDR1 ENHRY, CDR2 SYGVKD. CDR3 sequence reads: CAIRDGRAKSYNEQFF. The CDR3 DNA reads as TGTGCCATCAGGGATGGTCGGGCAAAATCCTACAATGAGCAGTTCTTC.

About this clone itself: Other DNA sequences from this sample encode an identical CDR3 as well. CDR3 sequence: CASSLRGSGNTIYF. The CDR3 DNA reads TGTGCCAGCAGTTTACGAGGCTCTGGAAACACCATATATTTT. The chain employs TRBV27 and TRBJ1-3, with unresolved D. The CDR3 is made up of 14 amino acids. Trimming took 2 bases from V and 0 from J, leaving 5 bases between them. Germline V lookup: CDR1 MNHEY, CDR2 SMNVEV (reference sequence).

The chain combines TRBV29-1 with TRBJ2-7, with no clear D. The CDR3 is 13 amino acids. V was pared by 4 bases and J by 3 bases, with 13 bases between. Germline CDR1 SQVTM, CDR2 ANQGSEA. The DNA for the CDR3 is TGCAGCGTTGTTTCAGACTCCAACTACGAGCAGTACTTC. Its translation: CSVVSDSNYEQYF.

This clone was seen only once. The CDR3, as DNA: TGTGCCAGCAGTTTATGGTGGGAGGACTATGGCTACACCTTC. Residues: CASSLWWEDYGYTF. The chain couples TRBV28 to TRBJ1-2, with D hard to call. With 0 bases removed from V and 3 bases from J, the gap between germline ends came to 8 bases. The germline gives CDR1 MDHEN, CDR2 SYDVKM. This CDR3 is 14 amino acids long.

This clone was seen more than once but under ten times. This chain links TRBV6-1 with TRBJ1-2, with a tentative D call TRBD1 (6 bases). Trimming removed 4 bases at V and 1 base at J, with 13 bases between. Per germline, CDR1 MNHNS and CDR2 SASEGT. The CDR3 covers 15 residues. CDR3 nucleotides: TGTGCCAGCAGTGGCTGGGACACAAGTAACTATGGCTACACCTTC. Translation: CASSGWDTSNYGYTF.

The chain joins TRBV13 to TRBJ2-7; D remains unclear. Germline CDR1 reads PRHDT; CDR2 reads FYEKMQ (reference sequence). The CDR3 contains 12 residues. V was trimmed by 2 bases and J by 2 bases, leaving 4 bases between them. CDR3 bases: TGTGCCAGCAGCTTACAGACCTACGAGCAGTACTTC. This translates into CASSLQTYEQYF.

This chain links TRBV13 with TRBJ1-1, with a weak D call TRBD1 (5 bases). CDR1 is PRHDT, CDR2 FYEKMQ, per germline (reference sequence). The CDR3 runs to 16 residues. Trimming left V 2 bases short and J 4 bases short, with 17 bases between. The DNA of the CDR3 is TGTGCCAGCAGCTTACTGATCGGGGAGAGGGGCACTGAAGCTTTCTTT. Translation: CASSLLIGERGTEAFF. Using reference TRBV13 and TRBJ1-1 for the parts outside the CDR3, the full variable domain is AAGVIQSPRHLIKEKRETATLKCYPIPRHDTVYWYQQGPGQDPQFLISFYEKMQSDKGSIPDRFSAQQFSDYHSELNMSSLELGDSALYFCASSLLIGERGTEAFFGQGTRLTVV.

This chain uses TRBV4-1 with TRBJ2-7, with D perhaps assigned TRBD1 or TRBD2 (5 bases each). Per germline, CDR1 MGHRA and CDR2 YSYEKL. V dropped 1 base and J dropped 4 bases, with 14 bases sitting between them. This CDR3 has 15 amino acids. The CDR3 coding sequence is TGCGCCAGCAGCCAAGGGGAAGGGACGGGGTACGAGCAGTACTTC. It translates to CASSQGEGTGYEQYF.

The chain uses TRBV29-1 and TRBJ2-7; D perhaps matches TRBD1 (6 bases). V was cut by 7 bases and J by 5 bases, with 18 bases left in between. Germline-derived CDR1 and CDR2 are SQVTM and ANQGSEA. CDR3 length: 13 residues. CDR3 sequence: CSARDTSSDEQYF. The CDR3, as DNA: TGCAGCGCCCGGGACACCTCGTCCGACGAGCAGTACTTC.

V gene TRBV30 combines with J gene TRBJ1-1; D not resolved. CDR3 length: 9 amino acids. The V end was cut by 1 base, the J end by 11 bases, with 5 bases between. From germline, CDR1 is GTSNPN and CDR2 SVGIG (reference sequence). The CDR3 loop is CAWSERAFF. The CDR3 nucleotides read TGTGCCTGGAGTGAGCGGGCTTTCTTT.

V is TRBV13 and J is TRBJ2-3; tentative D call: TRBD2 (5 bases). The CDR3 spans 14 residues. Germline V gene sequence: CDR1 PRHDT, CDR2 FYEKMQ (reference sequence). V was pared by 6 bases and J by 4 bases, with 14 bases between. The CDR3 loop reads CASRYGITSDTQYF. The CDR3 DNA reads TGTGCCAGCAGGTACGGGATAACCTCAGATACGCAGTATTTT.

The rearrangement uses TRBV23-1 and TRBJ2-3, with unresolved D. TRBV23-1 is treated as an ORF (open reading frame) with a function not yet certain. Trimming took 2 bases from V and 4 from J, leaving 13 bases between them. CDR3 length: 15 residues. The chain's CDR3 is CASSQRRPWADTQYF. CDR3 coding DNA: TGCGCCAGCAGTCAACGGCGCCCCTGGGCAGATACGCAGTATTTT.